This record covers a single TCR beta chain. The read finishes 3 residues shy of the CDR3 end, and the germline J gene is used to complete it. The data belong to a study of T cells in women clearing cervical HPV infection. Study background: Women with histologically confirmed HPV16-related CIN3 or worse, 2 with invasive cancer, served as cases. Case blood drawn at lesion detection; control blood after infection cleared.

The table came from immunoSEQ multiplex PCR; TCRdb's copy has only in-frame clones and leaves some out. This sample contains about 27,000 clones. Trimming shortened V by 3 bases and J by 2 bases, and 13 bases separated the two germline ends. The CDR3 length is 16 residues. The sequenced material came from blood buffy coat. This clonotype originated in a woman between 18 and 69 years old with a cervical HPV16 infection that either progressed to CIN3+ or cleared (not recorded which). This chain connects TRBV12-3 or TRBV12-4 to TRBJ2-2; no clear D gene. CDR3 bases read: TGTGCCAGCAGTTTTTTAGCAGAGATAAACACCGGGGAG. Its translation is CASSFLAEINTGE. The CDR3 in its entirety is CASSFLAEINTGELFF.